Sequencing of this T cell receptor (beta chain) was carried out in a study of blood T cell repertoires in COVID-19. The method was immunoSEQ multiplex PCR; TCRdb's version includes in-frame clones alone and lacks a portion of them. The table lists about 120,000 clones, over 75% of them singletons. Germline CDR1 and CDR2: SGDLS and YYNGEE. There are 13 residues in the CDR3. The V end was cut by 4 bases, the J end by 1 base, with 7 bases between. Material for sequencing was peripheral blood. The sequence was obtained from a man in his fifties with acute or convalescent COVID-19. This sequence joins TRBV9 and TRBJ2-3; D gene unclear. CDR3 DNA sequence: TGTGCCAGCAGCTTCGGAGGCACAGATACGCAGTATTTT. Protein: CASSFGGTDTQYF. Combining the CDR3 with reference TRBV9 and TRBJ2-3 gives the whole variable domain DSGVTQTPKHLITATGQRVTLRCSPRSGDLSVYWYQQSLDQGLQFLIQYYNGEERAKGNILERFSAQQFPDLHSELNLSSLELGDSALYFCASSFGGTDTQYFGPGTRLTVL.